This T cell receptor beta chain was recorded in a study of blood T cell repertoires in COVID-19. Turning to the study itself: Samples taken during acute and convalescent COVID-19 were collected in the United States, Italy and Spain. PBMCs, B-cell-depleted T cells, or T cells provided the cDNA or gDNA that made up the material.

From germline, CDR1 is LGHDT and CDR2 YNNKEL (reference sequence). The trim removed 5 bases at V and 3 bases at J, leaving 10 bases unmatched. The CDR3 sequence is 17 residues long. Per the study methods: Reference gene primer amplification yielded estimated nucleated cell counts. TCRdb's table, derived via immunoSEQ multiplex PCR, lists solely in-frame clones and lacks some. V, J and clone size derive from that table, while D and trimming were established from the DNA sequence. The sample has under 150,000 clones; more than 70% are singletons. This TCR was sampled from a woman in her 70s who had recovered from COVID-19. The sequencing sample was made of peripheral blood. The rearrangement uses TRBV3-1 (or the pseudogene TRBV3-2) and TRBJ2-3, with TRBD1 identical over 11 bases. DNA for the CDR3: TGTGCCAGCAGCGCTTATTCCGGGACAGGGGGGACAGATACGCAGTATTTT. It specifies CASSAYSGTGGTDTQYF.